These 30 T cell receptor beta chains came from one sample sequenced in a study of blood T cells in healthy people across ages. Primers used in a second PCR of about 6 to 11 cycles were a sample-barcoded 5' primer and a J-beta primer mix. TCRdb reprocessed the 5' RACE reads via MiXCR and lists one record per CDR3 protein. This repertoire shows hundreds of thousands of distinct CDR3 sequences, approximately 30% found once; its top ten account for 15% to 19%. The specimen sequenced was blood. Source of these receptors: a woman older than 75 in good health.

This clonotype was observed many times. The rearrangement uses TRBV2 and TRBJ2-7; D remains ambiguous. CDR1 and CDR2 from the germline V gene are SNHLY and FYNNEI. V was clipped by 4 bases and J by 4 bases, with 8 bases between them. This CDR3 spans 12 amino acids. CDR3 nucleotide sequence: TGTGCCAGCAGTGCGGACGTTTACGAGCAGTACTTC. Its translation: CASSADVYEQYF.

This clonotype was observed a few times. This rearrangement joins TRBV7-2 to TRBJ1-1; D is undetermined. In germline, CDR1 is SGHTA, CDR2 FQGNSA. V lost 6 bases and J lost 0, with 8 bases in between. The CDR3 spans 13 residues. CDR3 bases: TGTGCCAGCAGGGAAGACATGAACACTGAAGCTTTCTTT. Amino acid sequence: CASREDMNTEAFF.

In regard to this clonotype: A much larger clone lies a single base off, so this may be a read error. V gene TRBV24-1 combines with J gene TRBJ2-3; perhaps TRBD1 as D (5 bases). The CDR3 loop spans 16 amino acids. Germline V gene sequence: CDR1 KGHDR, CDR2 SFDVKD. This CDR3 reads CATSDLGAADTDTRYF. CDR3 coding DNA: TGTGCCACCAGTGATTTGGGGGCTGCCGACACAGATACGCGGTATTTT.

Concerning this clonotype: A read error is possible here, since a much larger clone lies one base away. The V call is TRBV15, the J call TRBJ2-1; possibly TRBD2 for D (6 bases). The J call could be wrong; TRBJ2-7 is a better fit for the DNA end. CDR3 length equals 15 residues. CDR1 and CDR2 (germline): LNHNV, YYDKDF (reference sequence). CDR3 nucleotides: TGTGCCACCAGCAGAGAACGAAGCGGGTACAATGAGCAGTACTTC. Encoded protein: CATSRERSGYNEQYF.

The rearrangement uses TRBV6-2 or TRBV6-3 and TRBJ2-1; 7 bases are shared with TRBD2. V was clipped by 6 bases and J by 10 bases; unmatched bases: 3. The germline V gene has CDR1 MNHEY and CDR2 SVGEGT. The CDR3 runs to 11 residues. The CDR3 protein is CASSNGREQFF. The CDR3 bases are TGTGCCAGCAGCAACGGGAGGGAGCAGTTCTTC.

About this clonotype: One base away lies a much larger clone, so this may be a sequencing read error. This chain connects TRBV2 to TRBJ1-5, with a possible D match to TRBD1 (5 bases). CDR1 is SNHLY, CDR2 FYNNEI, per germline. With 4 bases removed from V and 0 bases from J, the gap between germline ends came to 10 bases. The CDR3 loop spans 15 amino acids. The CDR3 DNA is TGTGCCAGCAGTGCTGGGGGTAGTAGCAATCAGCCCCAGCATTTT. This encodes CASSAGGSSNQPQHF.

This clonotype has just a few counts. The gene calls are TRBV18 and TRBJ2-1; 12 nucleotides line up with TRBD1. The CDR3 loop spans 13 amino acids. Germline V gene lookup returns CDR1 KGHSH and CDR2 LQKENI. V gave up 6 bases and J gave up 9 bases; unmatched junction bases: 3. CDR3 sequence (DNA): TGTGCCAGCTCGGGACAGGGGGCGGTTGAGCAGTTCTTC. It encodes CASSGQGAVEQFF. Filled out from reference TRBV18 and TRBJ2-1, the complete variable domain reads NAGVMQNPRHLVRRRGQEARLRCSPMKGHSHVYWYRQLPEEGLKFMVYLQKENIIDESGMPKERFSAEFPKEGPSILRIQQVVRGDSAAYFCASSGQGAVEQFFGPGTRLTVL.

The chain uses TRBV4-2 and TRBJ1-2; D is perhaps TRBD1 (5 bases). This CDR3 region has 15 residues. V lost 0 bases and J lost 8, with 16 bases in between. Looked up from germline, CDR1 is LGHNA and CDR2 is YNFKEQ. CDR3 in DNA: TGTGCCAGCAGCCAAGATCTTGGGGGAATGCGGGGCTACACCTTC. This sequence encodes CASSQDLGGMRGYTF.

This clonotype was counted ten times or more. J is TRBJ2-1 and V is TRBV7-9, with a tentative D call TRBD2 (6 bases). Trimming removed 2 bases from V and 0 bases from J, with 8 bases in between. Germline CDR1 is SEHNR and CDR2 is FQNEAQ (reference sequence). The CDR3 extends over 15 amino acids. The CDR3 here is CASSLRAGSYNEQFF. The DNA for the CDR3 is TGTGCCAGCAGCTTAAGAGCGGGCTCCTACAATGAGCAGTTCTTC.

The table lists this clonotype with many counts. The chain uses TRBV4-1 and TRBJ1-1; 7 bases align to TRBD1. CDR1 is MGHRA and CDR2 is YSYEKL in the germline V gene. This CDR3 has 16 amino acids. The trim removed 1 base at V and 0 bases at J, leaving 5 bases unmatched. The CDR3 bases are TGCGCCAGCAGCCAAGGAGTAGGGGGCATGAACACTGAAGCTTTCTTT. Its protein is CASSQGVGGMNTEAFF.

This sequence joins TRBV2 and TRBJ1-1; D gene unclear. Deletions cut 6 bases from V and 4 bases from J, with 15 bases between. CDR3 length: 14 residues. Germline V gene lookup returns CDR1 SNHLY and CDR2 FYNNEI. The chain's CDR3 is CASRLRIVSTEAFF. In nucleotides, the CDR3 is TGTGCCAGCAGGCTTCGGATCGTCAGCACTGAAGCTTTCTTT.

This clonotype was seen many times. The gene calls are TRBV20-1 and TRBJ2-7; no clear D gene. The germline gives CDR1 DFQATT, CDR2 SNEGSKA (reference sequence). The CDR3 contains 15 residues. With 6 bases removed from V and 2 bases from J, the gap between germline ends came to 20 bases. CDR3 nucleotide sequence: TGCAGTGCCCAGATAGGGCCAGCTTTTCCCTACGAGCAGTACTTC. Residues: CSAQIGPAFPYEQYF.

Concerning this clonotype itself: A much larger clone is a single base away; this may be a read error. CDR3 sequence: CASSPDYRANYGCTF. The CDR3 DNA reads TGTGCCAGCAGTCCCGACTACAGGGCAAACTATGGCTGCACCTTC. V gene TRBV27 combines with J gene TRBJ1-2; D is possibly TRBD1 (6 bases). The CDR3 has 15 amino acids. Looked up from germline, CDR1 is MNHEY and CDR2 is SMNVEV (reference sequence).

The chain links TRBV2 to TRBJ1-6; D perhaps matches TRBD1 (5 bases). The CDR3 spans 15 residues. Germline CDR1 SNHLY, CDR2 FYNNEI. V lost 8 bases and J lost 7, with 18 bases in between. The CDR3 nucleotides read TGTGCCAGCGGGGAACTACAGGAGCGGAATTCACCCCTCCACTTT. Amino acid sequence: CASGELQERNSPLHF.

The chain combines TRBV2 with TRBJ1-1, with TRBD1 matching over 10 bases. There are 15 residues in the CDR3. V trimming: 3 bases; J trimming: 10 bases; junction bases outside the gene matches: 11. CDR1 and CDR2 (germline): SNHLY, FYNNEI. CDR3 in amino acids: CASSDPGQGYQGAFF. CDR3 nucleotides: TGTGCCAGCAGTGACCCGGGACAGGGGTACCAAGGAGCTTTCTTT.

Worth noting for this clonotype: This may arise from a read error, as a much more abundant clone is one base away. The V and J genes are TRBV10-3 and TRBJ2-1, with D possibly being TRBD2 (7 bases). The CDR3 length is 12 residues. CDR1 ENHRY and CDR2 SYGVKD come from the germline V gene. Trimming took off 4 bases at V and 8 bases at J, with 9 bases between the two ends. CDR3 coding DNA: TGTGCCATCAGTGGCGGGGGCTATGAGCAGTTCTTC. This encodes CAISGGGYEQFF.

This clonotype was observed a handful of times. The chain joins TRBV7-9 to TRBJ1-2, with a tentative D call TRBD1 (5 bases). The germline V gene encodes CDR1 SEHNR and CDR2 FQNEAQ (reference sequence). Trimming removed 2 bases at V and 1 base at J, with 14 bases between. The CDR3 contains 16 residues. Written as DNA, the CDR3 is TGTGCCAGCAGCTTAAATTGGGGCGCGGGTAACTATGGCTACACCTTC. Its translation is CASSLNWGAGNYGYTF.

This clonotype was seen a single time. The chain recombines TRBV7-2 with TRBJ2-1; TRBD1 matches at 8 bases. The CDR3 totals 12 residues. The J segment lost 9 bases and the V segment lost 5 bases, leaving 3 bases of the junction unmatched. Looked up from germline, CDR1 is SGHTA and CDR2 is FQGNSA. The CDR3 DNA reads TGTGCCAGCAGCCGACAGGGGACTGAGCAGTTCTTC. Protein sequence: CASSRQGTEQFF.

Note on this clonotype: A much larger clone differs by one base, so this may be a read error. The chain has TRBV7-8 and TRBJ1-5; 7 positions match TRBD1. Germline-derived CDR1 and CDR2 are SGHVS and FQNEAQ. Trimming removed 6 bases from V and 1 base from J; junction bases left unmatched: 6. The CDR3 is made up of 15 amino acids. The CDR3 bases are TGTGCCAGCAGTCAACAGGGGAGGAGCAATCAGCCCCAGCATTTT. Protein sequence: CASSQQGRSNQPQHF.

The CDR3 DNA reads TGTGCCAGCAGCTTCGGAACGGGAGTAGCAGATACGCAGTATTTT. It specifies CASSFGTGVADTQYF. The chain is built from TRBV7-2 and TRBJ2-3; possible D gene TRBD2, 6 bases. Germline V gene sequence: CDR1 SGHTA, CDR2 FQGNSA. V was trimmed by 3 bases and J by 4 bases, leaving 14 bases between them. This CDR3 is 15 amino acids long.

The chain carries TRBV4-2 and TRBJ2-7; a weak D match, TRBD2 (7 bases). Trimming removed 5 bases at V and 5 bases at J, with 19 bases between. Germline CDR1 reads LGHNA; CDR2 reads YNFKEQ. The CDR3 is made up of 15 amino acids. Written as DNA, the CDR3 is TGTGCCAGCAGCGTTGGCGGGGGCGGGGGCGACGAGCAGTACTTC. It codes for CASSVGGGGGDEQYF.

This clonotype occurred many times. The gene calls are TRBV5-1 and TRBJ2-3; D is ambiguous. The CDR3 consists of 14 residues. Germline V gives CDR1 SGHRS, CDR2 YFSETQ. Trimming removed 0 bases at V and 5 bases at J, with 10 bases between. The CDR3 loop reads CASSLGPNRDTQYF. Here the CDR3 DNA reads TGCGCCAGCAGCTTGGGTCCTAATAGAGATACGCAGTATTTT. The full variable domain, in which reference TRBV5-1 and TRBJ2-3 provide the parts outside the CDR3, is KAGVTQTPRYLIKTRGQQVTLSCSPISGHRSVSWYQQTPGQGLQFLFEYFSETQRNKGNFPGRFSGRQFSNSRSEMNVSTLELGDSALYLCASSLGPNRDTQYFGPGTRLTVL.

The sample holds many counts of this clonotype. DNA for the CDR3: TGCAGTGCTAGAGTTATGGGACAGTTCAATCAGCCCCAGCATTTT. Protein: CSARVMGQFNQPQHF. The rearrangement joins TRBV20-1 to TRBJ1-5; 7 bases match TRBD1. V gave up 1 base and J gave up 3 bases; unmatched junction bases: 6. Germline V gives CDR1 DFQATT, CDR2 SNEGSKA (reference sequence). The CDR3 runs 15 residues.

This clonotype was seen a few times. This chain links TRBV30 with TRBJ1-2; no firm D call. This CDR3 is 11 amino acids long. The V end lost 5 bases, the J end lost 11 bases, and 15 bases lay between the germline ends. Germline lookup yields CDR1 GTSNPN and CDR2 SVGIG (reference sequence). CDR3 sequence reads: CAWFTAMRYTF. CDR3 coding DNA: TGTGCCTGGTTCACTGCTATGCGGTACACCTTC.

The sample holds many counts of this clonotype. The chain has TRBV20-1 and TRBJ2-5, with D possibly being TRBD1 (5 bases). The CDR3 runs 12 residues. Germline loops: CDR1 DFQATT, CDR2 SNEGSKA (reference sequence). V lost 6 bases to trimming and J lost 2 bases, with 10 bases between them. In DNA, the CDR3 is TGCAGTGCCACGACAGATCAAGAGACCCAGTACTTC. It is translated as CSATTDQETQYF.

This clonotype has just a few counts. The chain has TRBV7-6 and TRBJ2-4; 7 nucleotides agree with TRBD2. The CDR3 has 14 amino acids. Germline V gene sequence: CDR1 SGHVS, CDR2 FNYEAQ. J was trimmed by 6 bases and V by 2 bases; bases with no gene match: 4. CDR3 amino acids: CASSLSREGNIQYF. The CDR3 region has the DNA TGTGCCAGCAGCTTAAGCAGGGAGGGAAACATTCAGTACTTC.

The genes are TRBV5-1 and TRBJ1-6; no firm D call. Between the trimmed V and J ends, which lost 0 bases and 10 bases, there was a span of 11 bases. From germline, CDR1 is SGHRS and CDR2 YFSETQ. This CDR3 region has 14 residues. In DNA form, the CDR3 reads TGCGCCAGCAGCTTGGATGAGAGGAGGTCACCCCTCCACTTT. Translated, it gives CASSLDERRSPLHF. The full variable domain, with the rest looked up from reference TRBV5-1 and TRBJ1-6, is KAGVTQTPRYLIKTRGQQVTLSCSPISGHRSVSWYQQTPGQGLQFLFEYFSETQRNKGNFPGRFSGRQFSNSRSEMNVSTLELGDSALYLCASSLDERRSPLHFGNGTRLTVT.

Of note for this clonotype: The junction does not match germline at one end; this may be a read error. The chain joins TRBV20-1 to TRBJ1-5; no clear D gene. The CDR3 spans 12 residues. Germline assignment: CDR1 DFQATT and CDR2 SNEGSKA (reference sequence). For the CDR3, the DNA is TGCAGTGCTAGGTCTGGAAATCAGCCCCGGCATTTT. Translated: CSARSGNQPRHF.

Details on this clonotype: Possible read error: a much larger clone is one base away. The missing conserved phenylalanine or tryptophan at the end of this CDR3 makes a read error likely. The rearrangement uses TRBV7-3 and TRBJ2-6; tentative D call: TRBD1 (6 bases). Trimming pared 7 bases from V and 0 bases from J, leaving 10 bases between. Germline lookup yields CDR1 SGHTA and CDR2 FQGTGA. The CDR3 totals 15 residues. The CDR3 spells CASTQGGSGANVLTC. The CDR3 nucleotides read TGTGCCAGCACACAGGGCGGCTCTGGGGCCAACGTCCTGACTTGC.

This CDR3 reads CATSPTTPGGEKLFF. The CDR3 DNA follows: TGTGCCACCAGCCCGACCACGCCTGGAGGGGAAAAACTGTTTTTT. The chain employs TRBV15 and TRBJ1-4, with unresolved D. The CDR3 runs 15 residues. CDR1 is LNHNV, CDR2 YYDKDF, per germline (reference sequence). V lost 5 bases, J lost 8 bases, and 18 bases lay in between.